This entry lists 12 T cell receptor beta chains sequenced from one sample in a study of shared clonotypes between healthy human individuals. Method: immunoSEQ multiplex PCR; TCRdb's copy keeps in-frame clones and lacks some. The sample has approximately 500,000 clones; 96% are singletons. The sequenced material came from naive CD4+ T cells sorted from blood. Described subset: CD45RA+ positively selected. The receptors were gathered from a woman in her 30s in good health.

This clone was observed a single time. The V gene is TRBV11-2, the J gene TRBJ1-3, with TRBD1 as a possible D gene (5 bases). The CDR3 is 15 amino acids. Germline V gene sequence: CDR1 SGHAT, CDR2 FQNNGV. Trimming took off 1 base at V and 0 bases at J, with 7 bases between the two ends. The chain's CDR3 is CASSLVRGSGNTIYF. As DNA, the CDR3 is TGTGCCAGCAGCTTAGTAAGGGGCTCTGGAAACACCATATATTTT.

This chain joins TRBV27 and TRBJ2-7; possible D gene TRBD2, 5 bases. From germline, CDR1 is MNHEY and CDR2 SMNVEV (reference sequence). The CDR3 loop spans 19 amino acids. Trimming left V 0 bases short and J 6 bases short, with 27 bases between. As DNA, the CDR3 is TGTGCCAGCAGTTTATCGAAGGTCCTAGCTACACTCCAACCCTGCGAGCAGTACTTC. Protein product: CASSLSKVLATLQPCEQYF.

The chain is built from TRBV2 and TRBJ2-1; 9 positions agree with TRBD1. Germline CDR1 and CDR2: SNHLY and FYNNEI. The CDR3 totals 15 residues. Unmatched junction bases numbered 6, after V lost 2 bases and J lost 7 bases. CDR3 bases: TGTGCCAGCAGTGAACGGGACAGGGTAAGTAATGAGCAGTTCTTC. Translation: CASSERDRVSNEQFF.

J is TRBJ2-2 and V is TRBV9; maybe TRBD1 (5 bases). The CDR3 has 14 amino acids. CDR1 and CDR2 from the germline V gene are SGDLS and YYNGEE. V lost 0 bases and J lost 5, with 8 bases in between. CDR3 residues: CASSVVGETGELFF. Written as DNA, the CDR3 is TGTGCCAGCAGCGTAGTAGGGGAAACCGGGGAGCTGTTTTTT.

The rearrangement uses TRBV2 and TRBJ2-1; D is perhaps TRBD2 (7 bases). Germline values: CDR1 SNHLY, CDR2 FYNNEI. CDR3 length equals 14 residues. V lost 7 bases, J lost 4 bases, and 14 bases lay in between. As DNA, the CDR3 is TGTGCCAGCATAGGAGCGGGGACATACAATGAGCAGTTCTTC. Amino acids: CASIGAGTYNEQFF.

CDR3 residues: CASSLASWDSGIYEQYF. CDR3 sequence (DNA): TGTGCCAGCAGTTTAGCCTCGTGGGACTCTGGAATCTACGAGCAGTACTTC. This rearrangement joins TRBV28 to TRBJ2-7; tentative D call: TRBD2 (6 bases). The CDR3 has 17 amino acids. V was cut by 2 bases and J by 3 bases, with 20 bases left in between. Germline V gene data show CDR1 as MDHEN and CDR2 as SYDVKM.

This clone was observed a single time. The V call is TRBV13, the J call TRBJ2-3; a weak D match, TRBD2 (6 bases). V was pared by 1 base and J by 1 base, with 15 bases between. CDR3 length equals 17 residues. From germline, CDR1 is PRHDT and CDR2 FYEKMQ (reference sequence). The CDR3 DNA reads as TGTGCCAGCAGCTTAGATTTTCGGGAGAAGGGCACAGATACGCAGTATTTT. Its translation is CASSLDFREKGTDTQYF.

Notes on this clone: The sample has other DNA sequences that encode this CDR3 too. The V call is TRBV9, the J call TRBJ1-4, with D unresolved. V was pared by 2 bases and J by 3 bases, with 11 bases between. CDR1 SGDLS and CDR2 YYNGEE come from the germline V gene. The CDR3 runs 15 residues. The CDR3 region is CASSVGRGPNEKLFF. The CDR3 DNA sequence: TGTGCCAGCAGCGTTGGGAGAGGGCCTAATGAAAAACTGTTTTTT.

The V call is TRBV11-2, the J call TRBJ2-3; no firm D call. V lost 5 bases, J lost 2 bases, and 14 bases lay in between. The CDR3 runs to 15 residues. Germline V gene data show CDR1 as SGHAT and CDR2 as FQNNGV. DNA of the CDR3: TGTGCCAGCAGCCCAAGTGTGCCATCCACAGATACGCAGTATTTT. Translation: CASSPSVPSTDTQYF.

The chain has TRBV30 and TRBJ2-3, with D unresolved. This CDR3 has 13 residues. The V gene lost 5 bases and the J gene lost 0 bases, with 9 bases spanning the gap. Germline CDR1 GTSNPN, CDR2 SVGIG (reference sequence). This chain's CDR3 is CAWGRLSTDTQYF. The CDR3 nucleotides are TGTGCCTGGGGCCGACTGAGCACAGATACGCAGTATTTT.

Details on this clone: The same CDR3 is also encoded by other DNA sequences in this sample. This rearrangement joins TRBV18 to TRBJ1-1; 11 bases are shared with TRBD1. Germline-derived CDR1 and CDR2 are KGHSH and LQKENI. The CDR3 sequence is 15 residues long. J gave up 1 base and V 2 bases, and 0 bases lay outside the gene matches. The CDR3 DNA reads TGTGCCAGCTCACCAGGACAGGGGGCGAACACTGAAGCTTTCTTT. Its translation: CASSPGQGANTEAFF.

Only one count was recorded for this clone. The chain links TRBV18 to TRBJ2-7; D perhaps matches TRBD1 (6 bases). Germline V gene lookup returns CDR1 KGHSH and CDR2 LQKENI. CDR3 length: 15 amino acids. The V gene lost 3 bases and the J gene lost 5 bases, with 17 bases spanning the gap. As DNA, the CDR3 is TGTGCCAGCTCACCTCCTTCGACAGGTACCGACGAGCAGTACTTC. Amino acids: CASSPPSTGTDEQYF.